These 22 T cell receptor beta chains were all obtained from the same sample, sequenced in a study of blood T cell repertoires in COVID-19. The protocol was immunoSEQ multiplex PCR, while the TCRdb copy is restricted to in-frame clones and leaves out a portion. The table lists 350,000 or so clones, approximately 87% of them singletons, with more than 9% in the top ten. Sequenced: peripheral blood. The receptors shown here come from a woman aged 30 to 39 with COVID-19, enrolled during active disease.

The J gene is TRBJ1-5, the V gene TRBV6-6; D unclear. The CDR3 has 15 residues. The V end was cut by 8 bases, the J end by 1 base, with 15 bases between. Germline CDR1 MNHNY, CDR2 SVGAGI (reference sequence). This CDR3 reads CASFIGGISNQPQHF. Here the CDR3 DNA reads TGTGCCAGCTTCATCGGCGGGATCAGCAATCAGCCCCAGCATTTT.

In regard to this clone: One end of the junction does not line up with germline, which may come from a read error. The CDR3 loop reads CASSEALGAGIDF. CDR3 nucleotides: TGTGCCAGCAGTGAGGCCCTTGGAGCGGGAATAGACTTC. J is TRBJ2-7 and V is TRBV6-1; the match to TRBD2 covers 7 bases. CDR1 and CDR2 from the germline V gene are MNHNS and SASEGT. This CDR3 contains 13 residues.

The CDR3 loop is CASRSQTTGVYEQYF. In nucleotides, the CDR3 is TGTGCCAGCAGGTCCCAAACAACAGGGGTCTACGAGCAGTACTTC. The V and J genes are TRBV13 and TRBJ2-7, with 7 bases identical to TRBD1. The CDR3 consists of 15 residues. The germline V gene encodes CDR1 PRHDT and CDR2 FYEKMQ (reference sequence). J gave up 3 bases and V 6 bases, and 11 bases lay outside the gene matches.

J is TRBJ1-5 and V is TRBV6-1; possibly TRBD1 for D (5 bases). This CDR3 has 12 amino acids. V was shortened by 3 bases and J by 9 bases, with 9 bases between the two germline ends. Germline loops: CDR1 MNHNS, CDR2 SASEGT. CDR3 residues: CASSDRVLPQHF. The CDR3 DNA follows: TGTGCCAGCAGTGACAGGGTGCTGCCCCAGCATTTT.

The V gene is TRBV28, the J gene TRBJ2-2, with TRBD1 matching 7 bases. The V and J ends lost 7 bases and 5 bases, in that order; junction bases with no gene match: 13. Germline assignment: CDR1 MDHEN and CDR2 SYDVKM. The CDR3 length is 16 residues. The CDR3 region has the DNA TGTGCCAGCATCCAACAGGGGATCGGGGCGACCGGGGAGCTGTTTTTT. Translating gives CASIQQGIGATGELFF.

The CDR3 protein is CASSLGPGVNGYTF. CDR3 sequence (DNA): TGCGCCAGCAGCTTGGGTCCAGGGGTGAATGGCTACACCTTC. The chain carries TRBV5-1 and TRBJ1-2; D perhaps matches TRBD1 (6 bases). Germline assignment: CDR1 SGHRS and CDR2 YFSETQ. CDR3 length: 14 amino acids. Trimming took off 0 bases at V and 6 bases at J, with 12 bases between the two ends.

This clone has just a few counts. The CDR3 spells CASSPPSGIGYTF. CDR3 in DNA: TGTGCCAGCTCACCACCGTCGGGGATTGGCTACACCTTC. V gene TRBV18 combines with J gene TRBJ1-2; no clear D gene. Trimming pared 0 bases from V and 7 bases from J, leaving 9 bases between. This CDR3 is built from 13 residues. In germline, CDR1 is KGHSH, CDR2 LQKENI. Together with reference TRBV18 and TRBJ1-2, the CDR3 gives the full variable domain: NAGVMQNPRHLVRRRGQEARLRCSPMKGHSHVYWYRQLPEEGLKFMVYLQKENIIDESGMPKERFSAEFPKEGPSILRIQQVVRGDSAAYFCASSPPSGIGYTFGSGTRLTVV.

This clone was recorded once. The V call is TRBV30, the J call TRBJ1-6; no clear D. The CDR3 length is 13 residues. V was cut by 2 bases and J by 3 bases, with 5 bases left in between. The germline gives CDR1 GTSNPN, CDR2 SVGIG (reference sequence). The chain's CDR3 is CAWSNSYNSPLHF. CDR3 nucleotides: TGTGCCTGGAGTAACAGCTATAATTCACCCCTCCACTTT.

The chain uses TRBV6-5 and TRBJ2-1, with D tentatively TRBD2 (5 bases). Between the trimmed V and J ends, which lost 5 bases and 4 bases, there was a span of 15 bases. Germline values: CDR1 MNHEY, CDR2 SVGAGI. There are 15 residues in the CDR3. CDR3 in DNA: TGTGCCAGCAGTAAGGACTCAGCCTTGTACAATGAGCAGTTCTTC. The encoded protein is CASSKDSALYNEQFF.

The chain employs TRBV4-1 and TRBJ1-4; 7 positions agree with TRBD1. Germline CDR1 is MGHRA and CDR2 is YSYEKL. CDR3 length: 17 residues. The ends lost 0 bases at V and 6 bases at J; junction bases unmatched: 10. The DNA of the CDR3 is TGCGCCAGCAGCCAAGATTACGGAGGGGGCGCTTATGAAAAACTGTTTTTT. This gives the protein CASSQDYGGGAYEKLFF.

CDR3 nucleotides: TGTGCCAGCAGTCCACAGGGGAACACTGAAGCTTTCTTT. Residues: CASSPQGNTEAFF. This chain uses TRBV7-8 with TRBJ1-1; possibly TRBD1 for D (6 bases). Germline loops: CDR1 SGHVS, CDR2 FQNEAQ. CDR3 length equals 13 residues. The V end was cut by 6 bases, the J end by 1 base, with 9 bases between.

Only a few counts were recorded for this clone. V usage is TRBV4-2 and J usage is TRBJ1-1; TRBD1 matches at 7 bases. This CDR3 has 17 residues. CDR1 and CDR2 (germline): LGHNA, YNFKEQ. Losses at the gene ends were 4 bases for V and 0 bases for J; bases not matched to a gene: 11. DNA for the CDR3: TGTGCCAGCAGCCCGAACAGGGGCGACCTCATGAACACTGAAGCTTTCTTT. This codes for CASSPNRGDLMNTEAFF.

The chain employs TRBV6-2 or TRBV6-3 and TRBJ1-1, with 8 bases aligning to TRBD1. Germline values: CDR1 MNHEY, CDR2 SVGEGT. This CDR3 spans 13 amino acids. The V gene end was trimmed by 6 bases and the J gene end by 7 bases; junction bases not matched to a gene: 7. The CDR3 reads CASSPRTGYEAFF. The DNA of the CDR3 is TGTGCCAGCAGCCCAAGGACAGGGTATGAAGCTTTCTTT.

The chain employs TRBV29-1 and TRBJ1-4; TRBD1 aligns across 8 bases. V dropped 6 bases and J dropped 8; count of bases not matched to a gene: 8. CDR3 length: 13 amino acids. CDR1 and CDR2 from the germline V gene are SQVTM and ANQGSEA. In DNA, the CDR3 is TGCAGCGTGTCAGGGGGCCAATGGGAAAAACTGTTTTTT. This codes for CSVSGGQWEKLFF.

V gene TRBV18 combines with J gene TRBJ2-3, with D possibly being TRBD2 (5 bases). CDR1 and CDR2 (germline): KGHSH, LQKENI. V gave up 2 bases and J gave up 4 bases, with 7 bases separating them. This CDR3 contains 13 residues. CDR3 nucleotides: TGTGCCAGCTCACCAGACTACTCAGATACGCAGTATTTT. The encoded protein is CASSPDYSDTQYF.

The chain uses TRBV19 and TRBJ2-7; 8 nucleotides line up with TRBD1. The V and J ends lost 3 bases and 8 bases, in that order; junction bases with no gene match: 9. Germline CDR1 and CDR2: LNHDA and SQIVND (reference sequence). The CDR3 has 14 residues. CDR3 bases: TGTGCCAGTAGTATCGGCCAGGGGGCGCCTAAGCAGTACTTC. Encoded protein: CASSIGQGAPKQYF.

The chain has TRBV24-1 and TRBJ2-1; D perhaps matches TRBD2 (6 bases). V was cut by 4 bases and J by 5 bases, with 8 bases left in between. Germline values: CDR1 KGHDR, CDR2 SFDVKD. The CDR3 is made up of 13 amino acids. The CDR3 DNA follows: TGTGCCACCAGTGACCGGGGGAACAATGAGCAGTTCTTC. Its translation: CATSDRGNNEQFF.

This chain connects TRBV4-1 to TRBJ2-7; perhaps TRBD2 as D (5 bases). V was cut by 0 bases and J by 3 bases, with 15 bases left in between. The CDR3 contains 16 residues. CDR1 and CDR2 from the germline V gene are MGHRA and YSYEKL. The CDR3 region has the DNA TGCGCCAGCAGCCAAGACCGGCGGACTTCCCACTACGAGCAGTACTTC. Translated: CASSQDRRTSHYEQYF.

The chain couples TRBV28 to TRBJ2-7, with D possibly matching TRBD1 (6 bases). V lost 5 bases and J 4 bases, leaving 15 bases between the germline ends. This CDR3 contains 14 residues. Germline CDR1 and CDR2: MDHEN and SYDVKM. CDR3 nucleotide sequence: TGTGCCAGCAGTCCACAGGGCCCCCTGTACGAGCAGTACTTC. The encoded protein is CASSPQGPLYEQYF.

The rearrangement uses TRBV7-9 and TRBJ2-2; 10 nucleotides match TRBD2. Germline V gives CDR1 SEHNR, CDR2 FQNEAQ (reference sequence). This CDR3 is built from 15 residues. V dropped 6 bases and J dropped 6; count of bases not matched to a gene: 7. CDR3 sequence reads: CASRGQAGGPGELFF. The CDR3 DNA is TGTGCCAGCAGGGGCCAAGCGGGAGGGCCCGGGGAGCTGTTTTTT.

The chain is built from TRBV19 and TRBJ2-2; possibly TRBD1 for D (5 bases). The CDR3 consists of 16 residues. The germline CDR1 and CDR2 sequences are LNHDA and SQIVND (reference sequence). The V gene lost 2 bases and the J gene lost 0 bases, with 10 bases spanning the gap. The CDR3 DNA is TGTGCCAGTAGTATAATCCCGACAGCGAACACCGGGGAGCTGTTTTTT. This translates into CASSIIPTANTGELFF.

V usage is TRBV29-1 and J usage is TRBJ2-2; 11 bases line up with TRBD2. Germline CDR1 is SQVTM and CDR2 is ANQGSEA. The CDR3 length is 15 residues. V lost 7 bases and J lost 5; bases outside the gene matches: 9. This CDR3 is CSATLAGGWTGELFF. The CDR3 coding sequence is TGCAGCGCCACCCTAGCGGGAGGTTGGACCGGGGAGCTGTTTTTT.